A single T cell receptor (beta chain) is shown here with its context. The data are from a study of T cells after posttransplantation cyclophosphamide. Assay: immunoSEQ multiplex PCR; the TCRdb copy retains only in-frame clones and omits some. The repertoire includes approximately 32,000 clones, over 85% of them detected once, and 14% to 15% sits in the top ten. The germline V gene has CDR1 LNHDA and CDR2 SQIVND (reference sequence). CDR3 length: 15 residues. V was clipped by 5 bases and J by 4 bases; unmatched bases: 8. Sequenced material: PBMCs. This TCR was recovered from a woman in her forties with a blood cancer, CMV-positive, and with a related stem cell donor. V gene TRBV19 combines with J gene TRBJ2-1; 7 bases are a match to TRBD1. Here the CDR3 reads CASSHTGAQYNEQFF. CDR3 nucleotide sequence: TGTGCCAGTAGTCACACAGGGGCACAATACAATGAGCAGTTCTTC.